Sequencing of this T cell receptor beta chain was carried out in a study of blood T cells in healthy people across ages (dated by TCRdb to about 2015). Notes on the research overall: In model experiments, template switching captured about one uniquely barcoded TCR beta cDNA molecule for every two T cells. The study measured age-related changes in TCR beta repertoire diversity using deep sequencing normalized with unique cDNA molecular identifiers. Using the same blood draw, the study looked at two additional independent replicas of 1 million unique cDNA reads for two donors, one aged 18 to 29 and the other aged 80 or older. To avoid experimental bias, donors of different ages were randomly spread across the sequencing lanes. Donors were grouped into four age groups: young (average roughly 17 years), middle-aged (under 40), aged (62) and long-lived (around 80).

Donors were around 37 systemically healthy Caucasian individuals from Russia aged roughly 6 to 90 years. Approximately 11 milliliters of peripheral blood were drawn from each donor into EDTA-treated Vacutainer tubes. Ficoll-Paque density-gradient centrifugation was used to isolate PBMCs, with at least 6 million obtained per sample. Total RNA was extracted from PBMCs with Trizol reagent, with at least 5.5 micrograms obtained per sample. For every donor, flow cytometry on a PBMC aliquot measured the percentage of naive CD45RAhigh/CD27high T cells. Receptor amplification or capture employed 5' RACE. Data came from an Illumina HiSeq 2500. A second PCR of roughly 7 to 11 cycles was performed with a sample-barcoded 5' primer and a J-beta primer mix. A template-switch 5' adaptor carrying 12 random nucleotides introduced a unique molecular identifier onto each TCR beta cDNA molecule. Each sample yielded at least 2.5 million CDR3-containing paired-end reads. The Mint cDNA synthesis kit, primed by a TRBC-specific oligonucleotide, was used to synthesize first-strand cDNA from all RNA. All cDNA was treated with uracil-DNA glycosylase and then went through a first 18-cycle PCR with the universal primers M1SS and BC2_uni_R. In the authors' own workflow: Each sample was normalized by randomly selecting 1 million high-quality reads, each carrying a distinct molecular identifier. Instead of being binned into consensus sequences, reads that shared molecular identifiers were thrown out. MiTCR, run with a Q25 quality threshold and the strictest error-elimination algorithm, handled CDR3 identification, clonotype clustering and error correction. A nonparametric unseen species model using Euler transformation provided a lower-bound estimate of total TCR beta diversity. In-frame beta chains were kept once TCRdb had trimmed the public reads at Q25 with fastp and called clones with MiXCR. Each record represents a unique CDR3 protein, reported with the most common genes and DNA among its rows. Clone size and V and J calls follow TCRdb, not the original study. In this sample the table shows over a million distinct CDR3 sequences, 35% to 45% of which occur a single time. 4% of the sample comes from the top ten.

Overall results and qualifications from the work: Total diversity estimates from one million sequenced T cells were considered lower bounds and underestimates. Since profiling was done on bulk unsorted PBMCs, naive and antigen-experienced compartments could not be conclusively compared. There was a strong correlation between observed TCR beta diversity and the percentage of naive T cells measured by flow cytometry. Observed TCR beta diversity per million T cells fell roughly linearly with age, and a significant reduction was already apparent by age around 40. Compared with the aged group, the long-lived group had more naive CD4+ T cells, fewer expanded clones and increased TCR diversity, a pattern suggesting age selection. Donor CMV infection status was unknown, potentially confounding age-related changes in expanded clonotypes.

CDR1 and CDR2 are read off the germline V gene (reference sequence) as SEHNR and FQNEAQ. V and J lose 2 bases and 5 bases, and a span of 18 bases separates them. The CDR3 sequence holds 16 residues, the cysteine and phenylalanine included. Only CDR3 DNA is held: 48 bases, read in frame from base 1. There are a few counts of this clonotype. What antigen it recognizes has not been identified. No much larger clone is present one base from it, and per-base qualities are unavailable. The rearranged chain carries TRBV7-9 and TRBJ1-2; TRBD1 is a possible D gene, resting on 5 matching bases. Specimen: blood. The sequence came from a woman aged 18-30 years in good health. The DNA reads TGTGCCAGCAGCTTACTTTGGAGGGGTTTGAAGTATGGCTACACCTTC. It translates as CASSLLWRGLKYGYTF.